The subject of this entry is one T cell receptor (beta chain). The specificity of this receptor is unknown. No much larger clone exists at a distance of one base, and base qualities are not known. These data belong to a study of T cell responses to AZD1222 COVID-19 vaccine (dated by TCRdb to the early 2020s). Broadly, across the study: AZD1222 recipients with second doses at about 4 weeks or about 12 weeks were pooled, because spike-specific TCR depth and breadth did not differ between schedules. TCR sequencing was performed for approximately 240 trial participants, of whom about 200 were given two doses of AZD1222 and some 26 were given two doses of MenACWY control vaccine. Trial participants were enrolled into age subgroups of 18-55, 56-69 and 70-plus years, which contained roughly 150, 30 and 60 TCR-sequenced participants, respectively. The paper's findings and limits, for the study overall: No day 14 peak-response samples were available, so repertoires were characterized only after the peak T cell response. Only five or six AZD1222 recipients were SARS-CoV-2 seropositive at baseline, limiting conclusions about previously exposed vaccinees. Participants were mostly white British and included more females than males, and it was suggested by the authors that clonal diversity may have been underestimated. Spike-specific TCR breadth and depth rose significantly after two AZD1222 doses compared with day 0 and with MenACWY recipients. The 56-69-year group was small, and its depth increase did not reach significance, likely because of low power. Vaccine-associated CD4 TCRs spanned the whole spike protein, with dominant responses in regions 160-218 and 743-854. Reportedly, almost half of the unique spike-specific TCRs recognized epitopes lying outside the regions that are mutated in the B.1.351 and B.1.1.7 variants.

The CDR3 regions of human TCRbeta chains were subjected to immunosequencing. As for how the authors treated the data: TCRs in the repertoires were matched against a reference library of SARS-CoV-2-specific TCRs that had been generated with the MIRA antigen-specificity platform. Breadth was defined as the fraction of unique TCRs that were SARS-CoV-2-associated, and depth was defined as the fraction of total T cells that were SARS-CoV-2-associated. Using the MIRA data, every spike-specific TCR was mapped to the spike region that the TCR reacted to and assigned to either a CD4 or a CD8 class. Log10-transformed breadth and depth values were compared by one-way ANOVA with Sidak's multiple comparisons tests. TCRdb's version of the immuneACCESS table is confined to in-frame rearrangements and falls short of the full clone set. An unresolved V gene accounts for under half of the shortfall where checked; the remainder is of unknown origin. The D gene and trimming were derived from the DNA, and the V and J assignments and clone size from that table. Counted in this sample were 65,000 to 85,000 clones; 70% to 90% of them appeared once. The ten largest clones add up to 13% of the sample.

Inclusive of the bounding cysteine and phenylalanine, the CDR3 is 15 residues long. Only CDR3 DNA is held: 45 bases, read in frame from base 1. The V and J ends are trimmed by 2 bases and 4 bases, leaving 14 bases between them. Reading the germline V gene gives CDR1 SGHTA and CDR2 FQGNSA. This sample's time point label indicates: baseline before first vaccination. Samples from vaccinated people were obtained from the UK trials COV001 and COV002, which included a single-blind randomized controlled phase 2/3 trial of AZD1222 (ChAdOx1 nCoV-19) in healthy adults. Trial participant PBMC samples were collected at day 0 and day 28 after the second dose for TCRbeta chain sequencing.

The TCR sequence derives from an adult in good health. The sequencing here drew on peripheral blood, taken on day 0 of AZD1222 vaccination. The rearranged segments are TRBV7-2 and TRBJ1-1; perhaps TRBD1 is the D gene, with 6 bases matching. The encoded CDR3 is CASSLTDGRGTEAFF. The base sequence is TGTGCCAGCAGCTTAACGGACGGCAGGGGCACTGAAGCTTTCTTT.